Shown below are 16 T cell receptor beta chains from a single sample sequenced in a study of response to subunit inactivated influenza vaccine. TCRdb fed the RT-PCR reads into MiXCR, producing one record per CDR3 protein. This sample carries roughly 570,000 distinct CDR3 sequences, roughly 13% of them seen once, and the ten largest clones take about an eighth. This material consisted of PBMCs from blood, taken 40 to 50 days after vaccination. The receptors originated from a man aged 45 to 65 who received an inactivated influenza vaccine.

This rearrangement joins TRBV7-2 to TRBJ2-7; D gene ambiguous. CDR3 length equals 13 residues. Trimming cost V 5 bases and J 4 bases, with 12 bases left between them. The germline V gene has CDR1 SGHTA and CDR2 FQGNSA. CDR3 in DNA: TGTGCCAGCAGCCCTCGGACGGAATACGAGCAGTACTTC. This gives the protein CASSPRTEYEQYF.

In its sample, this clonotype was seen a few times. The chain recombines TRBV6-1 with TRBJ1-1; D may be TRBD1 (6 bases). Trimming removed 5 bases at V and 5 bases at J, with 15 bases between. The CDR3 runs 14 residues. Germline lookup yields CDR1 MNHNS and CDR2 SASEGT. CDR3 region: CASSPGGMGTEAFF. Written as DNA, the CDR3 is TGTGCCAGCAGTCCCGGGGGCATGGGGACTGAAGCTTTCTTT.

The chain recombines TRBV5-1 with TRBJ2-3, with TRBD2 matching 13 bases. There are 17 residues in the CDR3. Germline assignment: CDR1 SGHRS and CDR2 YFSETQ. After removal of 0 bases from V and 6 bases from J, the junction contained 7 bases not matched to a gene. The CDR3 DNA is TGCGCCAGCAGCTTGGGGACTAGCGGGAGTGGTTTGGATACGCAGTATTTT. As protein: CASSLGTSGSGLDTQYF.

This clonotype was counted only a few times. CDR3 residues: CASSALREFTGELFF. CDR3 nucleotides: TGTGCCAGCAGCGCCCTGAGGGAGTTTACCGGGGAGCTGTTTTTT. The chain employs TRBV7-2 and TRBJ2-2; D is possibly TRBD2 (5 bases). CDR1 is SGHTA, CDR2 FQGNSA, per germline. Trimming removed 5 bases from V and 5 bases from J, with 15 bases in between. This CDR3 is built from 15 residues.

This clonotype showed up just a few times. This rearrangement joins TRBV5-4 to TRBJ2-1; no clear D. The CDR3 loop spans 13 amino acids. Germline assignment: CDR1 SGHNT and CDR2 YYREEE (reference sequence). V was clipped by 2 bases and J by 6 bases, with 9 bases between them. The CDR3 sequence: CASSFSGVNEQFF. The CDR3 DNA reads TGTGCCAGCAGCTTTAGTGGAGTCAATGAGCAGTTCTTC.

Many counts were recorded for this clonotype. CDR3 nucleotide sequence: TGCAGTTCGCCCGGACCAGGAACCTACGAGCAGTACTTC. Translation gives CSSPGPGTYEQYF. V usage is TRBV20-1 and J usage is TRBJ2-7; D not resolved. The CDR3 consists of 13 residues. V lost 8 bases to trimming and J lost 2 bases, with 16 bases between them. Germline V CDR1 and CDR2: DFQATT, SNEGSKA (reference sequence).

The chain has TRBV10-3 and TRBJ1-3; D may be TRBD1 (6 bases). Per germline, CDR1 ENHRY and CDR2 SYGVKD. The CDR3 runs to 15 residues. Trimming removed 2 bases at V and 0 bases at J, with 8 bases between. The CDR3: CAISEDRSSGNTIYF. The CDR3 DNA is TGTGCCATCAGTGAGGACAGGAGCTCTGGAAACACCATATATTTT.

This clonotype showed up just a few times. The rearrangement uses TRBV12-3 or TRBV12-4 and TRBJ1-2, with TRBD1 matching over 8 bases. Germline trimming cut 3 bases from V and 5 bases from J; bases unmatched to any gene: 11. The CDR3 length is 16 residues. The CDR3 bases are TGTGCCAGCAGTTTGGTTCCGCAGGGGGCTAGATATGGCTACACCTTC. Its translation: CASSLVPQGARYGYTF.

This clonotype was seen at least ten times. The chain combines TRBV12-3 or TRBV12-4 with TRBJ2-7; D possibly corresponds to TRBD2 (7 bases). Trimming removed 5 bases at V and 2 bases at J, with 13 bases between. The CDR3 consists of 14 residues. The CDR3 DNA follows: TGTGCCAGCAGTCCCTCGGGGGGCGCCTACGAGCAGTACTTC. The encoded protein is CASSPSGGAYEQYF.

This clonotype was counted between two and nine times. The chain uses TRBV4-3 and TRBJ2-1; D tentatively reads TRBD1 or TRBD2 (5 bases each). Germline V lookup: CDR1 LGHNA, CDR2 YSLEER. The CDR3 has 16 amino acids. V was shortened by 0 bases and J by 4 bases, with 13 bases between the two germline ends. The CDR3 protein is CASSQEGEPKYNEQFF. The CDR3 DNA reads TGCGCCAGCAGCCAAGAAGGGGAGCCCAAATACAATGAGCAGTTCTTC.

This clonotype was seen more than once but under ten times. The J gene is TRBJ2-1, the V gene TRBV18; 8 positions match TRBD2. Per the germline V gene, CDR1 is KGHSH and CDR2 is LQKENI. The CDR3 length is 15 residues. With V trimmed by 5 bases and J by 6 bases, 9 bases remained unmatched. CDR3 DNA sequence: TGTGCCAGCTCAACCGCCGGGGGGGCAATCAATGAGCAGTTCTTC. The encoded protein is CASSTAGGAINEQFF.

Note on this clonotype: The CDR3 does not close with the conserved phenylalanine or tryptophan, likely indicating a read error. The chain has TRBV28 and TRBJ1-1, with 9 bases identical to TRBD1. The CDR3 spans 13 residues. CDR1 and CDR2 from the germline V gene are MDHEN and SYDVKM. The junction had 9 bases not matched to a gene; V was cut back by 6 bases and J by 10 bases. The CDR3 sequence: CASSRPGTGLAFI. CDR3 nucleotide sequence: TGTGCCAGCAGCCGACCCGGGACAGGGTTAGCTTTCATT.

This clonotype appeared once. The chain couples TRBV7-9 to TRBJ2-2; D remains unclear. This CDR3 spans 14 amino acids. Germline CDR1 reads SEHNR; CDR2 reads FQNEAQ (reference sequence). V lost 0 bases, J lost 4 bases, and 6 bases lay in between. The CDR3 DNA sequence: TGTGCCAGCAGCTTAGCGCCGGCCACCGGGGAGCTGTTTTTT. Residues: CASSLAPATGELFF.

This clonotype was seen only a few times. The chain recombines TRBV20-1 with TRBJ1-1; no clear D gene. Germline-derived CDR1 and CDR2 are DFQATT and SNEGSKA (reference sequence). This CDR3 has 15 amino acids. Trimming cost V 1 base and J 7 bases, with 19 bases left between them. The CDR3 protein is CSARVRWYTGFEAFF. For the CDR3, the DNA is TGCAGTGCTAGAGTTCGATGGTACACCGGCTTTGAAGCTTTCTTT.

As to this clonotype: This CDR3 fails to terminate in the conserved phenylalanine or tryptophan, so it likely reflects a read error. Because the CDR3's place on the DNA is in doubt, the DNA is left out and the CDR3 is given as listed by TCRdb. The CDR3 spells CATSDLPAGTGEFSVPV. The chain employs TRBV24-1 and TRBJ2-5; the DNA was not used to check the table's D call, TRBD1. The CDR3 comprises 17 residues, both ends counted. Germline V gene data show CDR1 as KGHDR and CDR2 as SFDVKD.

At least ten counts were recorded for this clonotype. V usage is TRBV4-3 and J usage is TRBJ2-3; unclear D gene. The CDR3 length is 14 residues. V lost 0 bases and J 1 base, leaving 5 bases between the germline ends. The germline V gene encodes CDR1 LGHNA and CDR2 YSLEER. The DNA for the CDR3 is TGCGCCAGCAGCCAAGATCTGGGCACAGATACGCAGTATTTT. Amino acid sequence: CASSQDLGTDTQYF.